Listed below are T cell receptor beta chains from one sample, sequenced in a study of blood T cell repertoires in COVID-19. Generated by immunoSEQ multiplex PCR, the TCRdb table keeps only in-frame clones and is missing some. The data contain 130,000 to 150,000 clones, approximately 88% of them singletons. Sequencing input: peripheral blood. The receptor source for this set is a woman aged 45-65 years with acute or convalescent COVID-19. CDR3s include the opening cysteine and the closing phenylalanine or tryptophan. Fields, in order: D gene, clone size, V gene, J gene, CDR3 protein, CDR3 DNA. The D gene is left open where the match is weak. Some rows mark clone size as missing; the rest say once, few, many or name a class of expanded clone.

d_gene: -; abundance: -; v_gene: TRBV7-9; j_gene: TRBJ1-4; CDR3aa: CASSATRVGEKLFF; CDR3nt: TGTGCCAGCAGCGCTACCAGGGTCGGCGAAAAACTGTTTTTT
d_gene: TRBD1; abundance: -; v_gene: TRBV6-2/TRBV6-3; j_gene: TRBJ1-3; CDR3aa: CASSYRDRGDSKYF; CDR3nt: TGTGCCAGCAGTTACCGGGACAGGGGCGACTCCAAATATTTT
d_gene: -; abundance: -; v_gene: TRBV27; j_gene: TRBJ1-2; CDR3aa: CASSLSSTGPRGYTF; CDR3nt: TGTGCCAGCAGTCTAAGTTCAACAGGGCCCCGTGGCTACACCTTC
d_gene: TRBD1; abundance: -; v_gene: TRBV7-7; j_gene: TRBJ1-1; CDR3aa: CASSDRENTEAFF; CDR3nt: TGTGCTAGCAGCGACAGGGAGAACACTGAAGCTTTCTTT
d_gene: TRBD2; abundance: -; v_gene: TRBV29-1; j_gene: TRBJ2-7; CDR3aa: CSVPGTSVREQYF; CDR3nt: TGCAGCGTTCCCGGGACTAGCGTCCGCGAGCAGTACTTC
d_gene: TRBD1; abundance: -; v_gene: TRBV5-4; j_gene: TRBJ1-1; CDR3aa: CASSLLGQDVDTEAFF; CDR3nt: TGTGCCAGCAGCTTGTTGGGACAGGATGTGGACACTGAAGCTTTCTTT
d_gene: -; abundance: -; v_gene: TRBV3-1/TRBV3-2; j_gene: TRBJ2-3; CDR3aa: CASSQDLGAGTDTQYF; CDR3nt: TGTGCCAGCAGCCAAGATCTCGGAGCTGGCACAGATACGCAGTATTTT
d_gene: -; abundance: -; v_gene: TRBV28; j_gene: TRBJ2-3; CDR3aa: CASSFEAALDTQYF; CDR3nt: TGTGCCAGCAGTTTCGAGGCGGCTTTAGATACGCAGTATTTT
d_gene: -; abundance: -; v_gene: TRBV4-2; j_gene: TRBJ2-7; CDR3aa: CASSQDPGLLYEQYF; CDR3nt: TGTGCCAGCAGCCAAGACCCCGGACTTCTCTACGAGCAGTACTTC
d_gene: -; abundance: -; v_gene: TRBV30; j_gene: TRBJ1-2; CDR3aa: CAWNRGNYGYTF; CDR3nt: TGTGCCTGGAACCGGGGGAACTATGGCTACACCTTC
d_gene: TRBD2; abundance: once; v_gene: TRBV29-1; j_gene: TRBJ2-1; CDR3aa: CSALPAGDSNEQFF; CDR3nt: TGCAGCGCCCTCCCGGCGGGAGATTCCAATGAGCAGTTCTTC
d_gene: TRBD1; abundance: -; v_gene: TRBV7-9; j_gene: TRBJ1-1; CDR3aa: CASSSLSGQGSTEAFF; CDR3nt: TGTGCCAGCAGCTCGTTGTCGGGACAGGGCTCGACTGAAGCTTTCTTT
d_gene: -; abundance: -; v_gene: TRBV11-2; j_gene: TRBJ1-1; CDR3aa: CASSRWTENTEAFF; CDR3nt: TGTGCCAGCAGCAGATGGACAGAGAACACTGAAGCTTTCTTT
d_gene: -; abundance: -; v_gene: TRBV4-2; j_gene: TRBJ1-4; CDR3aa: CAVSAGKLMFF; CDR3nt: TGTGCCGTATCTGCAGGGAAGTTAATGTTTTTT
d_gene: TRBD1; abundance: -; v_gene: TRBV7-2; j_gene: TRBJ1-5; CDR3aa: CASSFAGTGLSQPQHF; CDR3nt: TGTGCCAGCAGCTTCGCCGGGACAGGGTTGAGCCAGCCCCAGCATTTT
d_gene: TRBD1; abundance: -; v_gene: TRBV29-1; j_gene: TRBJ2-1; CDR3aa: CSATGQGARISYNEQFF; CDR3nt: TGCAGCGCCACGGGACAGGGGGCGAGGATCTCCTACAATGAGCAGTTCTTC
d_gene: -; abundance: -; v_gene: TRBV27; j_gene: TRBJ1-2; CDR3aa: CASTRFPNYGYTF; CDR3nt: TGTGCCAGCACCAGGTTCCCCAACTATGGCTACACCTTC
d_gene: -; abundance: -; v_gene: TRBV18; j_gene: TRBJ1-2; CDR3aa: CASSPPTRDGYTF; CDR3nt: TGTGCCAGCTCACCACCTACCAGGGATGGCTACACCTTC
d_gene: TRBD2; abundance: -; v_gene: TRBV28; j_gene: TRBJ2-3; CDR3aa: CASSSPLFSGAVDTQYF; CDR3nt: TGTGCCAGCAGTTCCCCTTTATTTAGCGGGGCGGTGGATACGCAGTATTTT
d_gene: -; abundance: once; v_gene: TRBV6-5; j_gene: TRBJ2-1; CDR3aa: CASRRDSSSYNEQFF; CDR3nt: TGTGCCAGCAGACGCGACTCGAGCTCCTACAATGAGCAGTTCTTC
d_gene: TRBD1; abundance: -; v_gene: TRBV7-2; j_gene: TRBJ1-4; CDR3aa: CASSPGTGYEKLFF; CDR3nt: TGTGCCAGCAGCCCGGGGACAGGGTATGAAAAACTGTTTTTT
d_gene: TRBD1; abundance: -; v_gene: TRBV7-9; j_gene: TRBJ1-2; CDR3aa: CASRSQGANYGYTF; CDR3nt: TGTGCCAGCAGATCTCAGGGGGCTAACTATGGCTACACCTTC
d_gene: -; abundance: -; v_gene: TRBV11-1; j_gene: TRBJ2-7; CDR3aa: CASSLSVYEQYF; CDR3nt: TGTGCCAGCAGCTTATCCGTGTACGAGCAGTACTTC
d_gene: -; abundance: -; v_gene: TRBV5-4; j_gene: TRBJ1-3; CDR3aa: CASSSDLWSNGNTIYF; CDR3nt: TGTGCCAGCAGCTCTGATCTCTGGAGCAATGGGAACACCATATATTTT
d_gene: -; abundance: few; v_gene: TRBV5-6; j_gene: TRBJ2-3; CDR3aa: CASILGDTQYF; CDR3nt: TGTGCCAGCATCCTCGGGGATACGCAGTATTTT
d_gene: TRBD1; abundance: once; v_gene: TRBV5-6; j_gene: TRBJ1-2; CDR3aa: CASSPDRDAYGYTF; CDR3nt: TGTGCCAGCAGCCCGGACAGGGACGCCTATGGCTACACCTTC
d_gene: -; abundance: -; v_gene: TRBV19; j_gene: TRBJ1-2; CDR3aa: CASSMSTRGLGGYTF; CDR3nt: TGTGCCAGTAGTATGAGTACGCGGGGGCTTGGGGGCTACACCTTC
d_gene: -; abundance: -; v_gene: TRBV28; j_gene: TRBJ2-7; CDR3aa: CASSYKWESGYEQYF; CDR3nt: TGTGCCAGCAGTTATAAATGGGAGTCAGGCTACGAGCAGTACTTC
d_gene: -; abundance: few; v_gene: TRBV5-4; j_gene: TRBJ2-7; CDR3aa: CASSLSNEQYF; CDR3nt: TGTGCCAGCAGCTTGAGCAACGAGCAGTACTTC
d_gene: -; abundance: -; v_gene: TRBV5-4; j_gene: TRBJ2-7; CDR3aa: CASSRDYEQYF; CDR3nt: TGTGCCAGCTCTCGGGATTACGAGCAGTACTTC
d_gene: -; abundance: -; v_gene: TRBV5-1; j_gene: TRBJ2-3; CDR3aa: CASSLGGTSTDTQYF; CDR3nt: TGCGCCAGCAGCTTGGGTGGGACTAGCACAGATACGCAGTATTTT
d_gene: -; abundance: -; v_gene: TRBV21-1; j_gene: TRBJ2-4; CDR3aa: CASSRGGAKNIQYF; CDR3nt: TGTGCCAGCAGCAGAGGGGGAGCCAAAAACATTCAGTACTTC
d_gene: TRBD1; abundance: -; v_gene: TRBV11-2; j_gene: TRBJ1-5; CDR3aa: CASSEDRDRVQPQHF; CDR3nt: TGTGCCAGCAGCGAGGACAGGGATCGAGTTCAGCCCCAGCATTTT
d_gene: -; abundance: -; v_gene: TRBV5-6; j_gene: TRBJ1-5; CDR3aa: CASSLAGTSGRPQHF; CDR3nt: TGTGCCAGCAGCTTGGCTGGGACATCAGGGAGGCCCCAGCATTTT
d_gene: TRBD1; abundance: -; v_gene: TRBV7-2; j_gene: TRBJ1-1; CDR3aa: CASSFGGQGNTEAFF; CDR3nt: TGTGCCAGCAGCTTCGGGGGACAGGGGAATACTGAAGCTTTCTTT
d_gene: -; abundance: -; v_gene: TRBV28; j_gene: TRBJ1-6; CDR3aa: CASRTGIGTSPLHF; CDR3nt: TGTGCCAGCAGAACAGGGATAGGTACTTCACCCCTCCACTTT
d_gene: -; abundance: -; v_gene: TRBV6-6; j_gene: TRBJ2-3; CDR3aa: CASSYSIADTQYF; CDR3nt: TGTGCCAGCAGTTACTCAATCGCAGATACGCAGTATTTT
d_gene: -; abundance: -; v_gene: TRBV5-4; j_gene: TRBJ1-2; CDR3aa: CASSSAGARTSYGYTF; CDR3nt: TGTGCCAGCAGCTCGGCAGGGGCGCGGACGAGCTATGGCTACACCTTC
d_gene: -; abundance: few; v_gene: TRBV5-1; j_gene: TRBJ1-5; CDR3aa: CASSLGQSSNQPQHF; CDR3nt: TGCGCCAGCAGCTTGGGGCAGTCTAGCAATCAGCCCCAGCATTTT
d_gene: -; abundance: once; v_gene: TRBV3-1/TRBV3-2; j_gene: TRBJ1-1; CDR3aa: CASSQHGQPNTEAFF; CDR3nt: TGTGCCAGCAGCCAACATGGACAGCCGAACACTGAAGCTTTCTTT
d_gene: -; abundance: -; v_gene: TRBV6-5; j_gene: TRBJ1-2; CDR3aa: CASSYREGGYTF; CDR3nt: TGTGCCAGCAGTTACAGGGAGGGTGGCTACACCTTC